What follows are 28 T cell receptor beta chains derived from one specimen sequenced in a study of tumor-infiltrating lymphocytes in primary liver carcinoma. Reverse transcription of roughly 480 ng total RNA with a constant-region primer produced TCR beta cDNA. Researchers made the TCR beta libraries by running three nested multiplex PCR rounds with slightly modified ARM-PCR. Two initial PCR rounds of ten to eleven cycles each paired TRBV1-TRBV30 forward primers with a C-beta reverse primer. Each CDR3 protein is one row after TCRdb ran MiXCR on the multiplex PCR reads. Among approximately 47,000 distinct CDR3 sequences listed, over 70% were seen once. For each extraction, RNA and DNA were obtained together from approximately 20-30 mg of unsorted bulk tissue. The sequenced sample was liver tumor tissue from sampling region 3. The subset is: tumor region T3, left-lateral pole. These TCRs come from a man in his forties with primary liver carcinoma and hepatitis B virus infection.

The sample holds one count of this clonotype. A read error may explain this, as a much larger clone is one base away. V is TRBV28 and J is TRBJ2-7; D ambiguous. The germline V gene has CDR1 MDHEN and CDR2 SYDVKM. The V gene lost 3 bases and the J gene lost 3 bases, with 6 bases spanning the gap. The CDR3 covers 12 residues. CDR3 sequence reads: CASSFRVYEQYF. CDR3 coding DNA: TGTGCCAGCAGTTTCCGGGTCTACGAGCAGTACTTC. Full variable domain (rest looked up from reference TRBV28 and TRBJ2-7): DVKVTQSSRYLVKRTGEKVFLECVQDMDHENMFWYRQDPGLGLRLIYFSYDVKMKEKGDIPEGYSVSREKKERFSLILESASTNQTSMYLCASSFRVYEQYFGPGTRLTVT.

Remarks on this clonotype: A junction end diverges from the germline sequence, so it may reflect a read error. The chain carries TRBV6-1 and TRBJ2-7; 10 nucleotides line up with TRBD1. Germline values: CDR1 MNHNS, CDR2 SASEGT. CDR3 length: 16 residues. The CDR3 region has the DNA TGTGCCTGCAGTGAGTTGGGACAGGGGAGATCCTACGAGCAGTATTTC. Residues: CACSELGQGRSYEQYF.

The rearrangement links TRBV5-1 to TRBJ2-7; 7 bases map to TRBD2. The CDR3 runs 14 residues. V shed 9 bases and J 6 bases; nucleotides not matched to a gene: 15. Germline V gene sequence: CDR1 SGHRS, CDR2 YFSETQ. The CDR3 DNA reads TGCGCCACCACATCGCTGGCGGGAGTTTCCGAGCAGTACTTC. It translates to CATTSLAGVSEQYF.

As concerns this clonotype: Since no conserved phenylalanine or tryptophan closes the CDR3, a read error is the likely cause. The chain joins TRBV11-2 to TRBJ2-6; 7 bases fit TRBD2. The CDR3 contains 16 residues. V lost 7 bases and J lost 2; bases outside the gene matches: 8. Per the germline V gene, CDR1 is SGHAT and CDR2 is FQNNGV. CDR3 sequence (DNA): TGTGCCAGCAACCCGGGACTAACTGCTGGGGCCAACGTCCTGACTGTC. Its translation: CASNPGLTAGANVLTV.

This clonotype has ten or more counts. This chain uses TRBV6-1 with TRBJ1-4; D unresolved. There are 15 residues in the CDR3. Germline loops: CDR1 MNHNS, CDR2 SASEGT. Trimming removed 8 bases at V and 3 bases at J, with 16 bases between. CDR3: CASATLDGPNEKLFF. The CDR3 coding sequence is TGTGCCAGCGCGACCCTCGACGGCCCTAATGAAAAACTGTTTTTT.

Comments on this clonotype: This likely comes from a read error, as the CDR3 has no conserved phenylalanine or tryptophan at its end. The chain carries TRBV5-4 and TRBJ2-5; TRBD1 matches at 8 bases. The CDR3 runs to 15 residues. CDR1 is SGHNT, CDR2 YYREEE, per germline (reference sequence). The V and J ends lost 4 bases and 6 bases, in that order; junction bases with no gene match: 11. CDR3 amino acids: CASSSMTGVGKTQYL. The CDR3, as DNA: TGTGCCAGCAGCAGCATGACAGGGGTTGGCAAGACCCAGTACCTC.

This clonotype was observed a single time. The CDR3 does not close with the conserved phenylalanine or tryptophan, likely indicating a read error. This sequence joins TRBV5-6 and TRBJ2-4; D is unresolved. V was clipped by 0 bases and J by 4 bases, with 5 bases between them. The CDR3 loop spans 13 amino acids. From germline, CDR1 is SGHDT and CDR2 YYEEEE. CDR3 in amino acids: CASSLVGKNIQYV. CDR3 bases: TGTGCCAGCAGCTTGGTAGGGAAAAACATTCAGTACGTC.

On this clonotype itself: At one of its ends the junction is not consistent with the germline gene, which may arise from a read error. The V and J genes are TRBV29-1 and TRBJ2-3; a weak D match, TRBD1 (7 bases). The V gene's germline CDR1 is SQVTM and CDR2 ANQGSEA. CDR3 length: 17 amino acids. The CDR3 region has the DNA TGCAGCGTTGATTTGCCTAGCGAGAGTTTAGGGACAGATACACAGTATTTT. Encoded protein: CSVDLPSESLGTDTQYF.

This clonotype was picked up many times. For the CDR3, the DNA is TGTGCCAGCAGCCCAGGACAGGGGTACTCACCCCTCCACTTT. Protein: CASSPGQGYSPLHF. The gene calls are TRBV6-4 and TRBJ1-6; 9 nucleotides align to TRBD1. The V gene's germline CDR1 is MRHNA and CDR2 SNTAGT. V lost 6 bases to trimming and J lost 10 bases; unmatched junction nucleotides: 7. The CDR3 runs to 14 residues.

Comments on this clonotype: The CDR3 ends on some other residue instead of the conserved phenylalanine or tryptophan, so this is likely a read error. The CDR3 loop is CASSPLDFSYEQYL. The DNA for the CDR3 is TGTGCCAGCAGCCCCCTCGACTTCTCCTACGAACAGTACTTG. The chain has TRBV5-6 and TRBJ2-7; unclear D gene. Germline lookup yields CDR1 SGHDT and CDR2 YYEEEE. This CDR3 has 14 residues.

In the case of this clonotype: The conserved final phenylalanine or tryptophan is absent from the CDR3, which likely points to a read error. The V and J genes are TRBV5-5 and TRBJ2-7; 11 nucleotides align to TRBD1. With 3 bases clipped from V and 4 bases from J, the junction kept 6 bases outside the gene matches. Germline assignment: CDR1 SGHKS and CDR2 YYEKEE (reference sequence). The CDR3 runs to 15 residues. The DNA of the CDR3 is TGTGCCAGCAGCTGGACCGGGACAGGGGGTTACGAGCAGTACTTA. This translates into CASSWTGTGGYEQYL.

CDR3 amino acids: CARRSLGVEKLFF. The CDR3 coding sequence is TGTGCCAGGCGGTCACTGGGGGTAGAAAAACTGTTTTTT. The chain links TRBV11-2 to TRBJ1-4; tentative D call: TRBD1 (5 bases). V lost 9 bases and J 8 bases, leaving 16 bases between the germline ends. The CDR3 extends over 13 amino acids. Germline loops: CDR1 SGHAT, CDR2 FQNNGV. Variable domain in full (rest from reference TRBV11-2 and TRBJ1-4): EAGVAQSPRYKIIEKRQSVAFWCNPISGHATLYWYQQILGQGPKLLIQFQNNGVVDDSQLPKDRFSAERLKGVDSTLKIQPAKLEDSAVYLCARRSLGVEKLFFGSGTQLSVL.

The chain couples TRBV28 to TRBJ1-1; D is ambiguous. The CDR3 runs to 11 residues. The V end was cut by 8 bases, the J end by 8 bases, with 12 bases between. Germline V gene sequence: CDR1 MDHEN, CDR2 SYDVKM. CDR3 bases: TGTGCCAGCTTAGGCGGCATCGAAGCTTTCTTT. Residues: CASLGGIEAFF.

This clonotype has a handful of counts. Given a much more abundant clone one base away, this may be a read error. This chain joins TRBV7-9 and TRBJ1-5; TRBD1 might be the D (5 bases). Germline V gene data show CDR1 as SEHNR and CDR2 as FQNEAQ (reference sequence). There are 14 residues in the CDR3. In DNA form, the CDR3 reads TGTGCCAGCAACTTAGGGGCGGAGAATCAGCCCCAGCATTTT. Translated, it gives CASNLGAENQPQHF.

The CDR3: CASSLEAATTYEQYF. In nucleotides, the CDR3 is TGTGCCAGCAGCTTAGAGGCGGCGACTACCTACGAGCAGTACTTC. The genes are TRBV7-2 and TRBJ2-7; D may be TRBD2 (5 bases). The CDR3 runs to 15 residues. V was cut by 1 base and J by 2 bases, with 12 bases left in between. CDR1 is SGHTA, CDR2 FQGNSA, per germline.

This clonotype was seen repeatedly, ten times or more. V gene TRBV4-2 combines with J gene TRBJ2-1; the D gene is possibly TRBD2 (7 bases). CDR3 length: 15 residues. Trimming took off 0 bases at V and 9 bases at J, with 15 bases between the two ends. Germline CDR1 LGHNA, CDR2 YNFKEQ. CDR3: CASSQDLGGGGEQFF. The CDR3 DNA reads TGTGCCAGCAGCCAAGACTTAGGGGGGGGCGGTGAGCAGTTCTTC.

As to this clonotype: Germline is not matched at one junction end, which may reflect a read error. The V gene is TRBV6-5, the J gene TRBJ2-7, with 9 bases lining up with TRBD2. The germline V gene encodes CDR1 MNHEY and CDR2 SVGAGI. The CDR3 runs 17 residues. In nucleotides, the CDR3 is TGTGCCAGTAGTTCCACCCTAGCGGGATGCCTCTCCTACAAGCAGTACTTC. Protein: CASSSTLAGCLSYKQYF.

Only a few counts were recorded for this clonotype. A much larger clone is a single base away; this may be a read error. The chain has TRBV29-1 and TRBJ2-1; the match to TRBD2 covers 9 bases. The CDR3 has 14 residues. The V gene's germline CDR1 is SQVTM and CDR2 ANQGSEA. J lost 7 bases, V lost 7 bases, and 11 bases had no gene match. The CDR3 nucleotides are TGCAGCGCTTCGCAGGCGGGAGGGCCGAATGAGCAGTTCTTC. Translating it yields CSASQAGGPNEQFF.

The chain has TRBV29-1 and TRBJ2-1; 10 bases agree with TRBD1. Trimming cost V 7 bases and J 8 bases; bases outside gene matches: 11. This CDR3 has 14 residues. Germline values: CDR1 SQVTM, CDR2 ANQGSEA. This chain's CDR3 is CSELRGQGLDEQFF. In nucleotides, the CDR3 is TGCAGCGAATTGCGGGGACAGGGGTTGGATGAGCAGTTCTTC.

In regard to this clonotype: The CDR3 does not end in the conserved phenylalanine or tryptophan, so this is likely a read error. This chain connects TRBV11-2 to TRBJ2-7, with D unclear. Germline V gene lookup returns CDR1 SGHAT and CDR2 FQNNGV. This CDR3 is 15 amino acids long. The ends were cut back, 9 bases at V and 1 base at J, with 19 bases in the middle. The CDR3 loop is CARSLSVGISYEQYL. The DNA of the CDR3 is TGTGCCAGGAGCCTATCTGTGGGGATATCCTACGAGCAGTACTTG.

In regard to this clonotype: The conserved final phenylalanine or tryptophan is absent from the CDR3, which likely points to a read error. The chain joins TRBV29-1 to TRBJ1-1; D not resolved. Germline loops: CDR1 SQVTM, CDR2 ANQGSEA. The CDR3 is 14 residues long. The CDR3 DNA follows: TGCAGTGCCCAGAAGCTGACCCGGGAGGGTGAAGCTTTCTCT. Protein sequence: CSAQKLTREGEAFS.

This clonotype was detected ten times or more. J is TRBJ1-5 and V is TRBV28; D ambiguous. This CDR3 contains 16 residues. CDR1 and CDR2 from the germline V gene are MDHEN and SYDVKM. The V and J ends lost 1 base and 4 bases respectively, with 14 bases between them. The CDR3 loop reads CASSLYPQSGNQPQHF. The CDR3 coding sequence is TGTGCCAGCAGTTTATACCCCCAGTCGGGGAATCAGCCCCAGCATTTT.

The chain is built from TRBV4-1 and TRBJ1-1; D remains unclear. The CDR3 length is 13 residues. CDR1 is MGHRA, CDR2 YSYEKL, per germline. The CDR3 loop reads CISRQVPDTEAFF. The DNA of the CDR3 is TGCATCAGCAGGCAAGTTCCGGACACTGAAGCTTTCTTT.

With respect to this clonotype: A junction boundary mismatches the germline segment, possibly from a read error. The gene calls are TRBV6-2 or TRBV6-3 and TRBJ2-7; 8 bases fit TRBD2. The CDR3 runs 15 residues. CDR1 is MNHEY, CDR2 SVGEGT, per germline. For the CDR3, the DNA is TGTGCCAGCAGTTGCCGAGGACTAGCTACGTACGAGCAGTGCTTC. Amino acid sequence: CASSCRGLATYEQCF.

This clonotype was seen a single time. At one of its ends the junction is not consistent with the germline gene, which may arise from a read error. The chain joins TRBV29-1 to TRBJ2-7; the match to TRBD1 covers 8 bases. The CDR3 is made up of 13 amino acids. Germline values: CDR1 SQVTM, CDR2 ANQGSEA. The CDR3 coding sequence is TGCAGCGTTCCTCGGGCAGGGGGCTACGAGCATTACTTC. Amino acid sequence: CSVPRAGGYEHYF.

This clonotype was observed once. Given the absence of the conserved phenylalanine or tryptophan at the CDR3 end, a read error is likely. This chain connects TRBV30 to TRBJ2-6; D ambiguous. V lost 2 bases, J lost 4 bases, and 9 bases lay in between. Germline loops: CDR1 GTSNPN, CDR2 SVGIG (reference sequence). The CDR3 is 14 residues long. CDR3 sequence: CAWSLPSGANVLTL. The CDR3 coding sequence is TGTGCCTGGAGTCTTCCTTCCGGGGCCAACGTCCTGACTTTG.

A note on this clonotype: This is likely a read error, given that the CDR3 carries no conserved phenylalanine or tryptophan at its end. J is TRBJ2-7 and V is TRBV11-2, with 8 positions matching TRBD2. The CDR3 totals 15 residues. J gave up 3 bases and V 9 bases, and 13 bases lay outside the gene matches. Looked up from germline, CDR1 is SGHAT and CDR2 is FQNNGV. In DNA form, the CDR3 reads TGTGCCAGTAGCCAATATTCGGGAGGGAGCTACGAGCAGTACCTC. Translation gives CASSQYSGGSYEQYL.

Regarding this clonotype: This CDR3 fails to terminate in the conserved phenylalanine or tryptophan, so it likely reflects a read error. The CDR3 spells CASSLSYRSHVKQVRSYNEQFS. In DNA form, the CDR3 reads TGTGCCAGCAGCCTCTCCTACCGGAGTCACGTGAAACAGGTTCGCTCCTACAATGAGCAGTTCTCC. J is TRBJ2-1 and V is TRBV11-2, with D perhaps TRBD1 (5 bases). The CDR3 consists of 22 residues. Germline CDR1 SGHAT, CDR2 FQNNGV. Trimming removed 5 bases from V and 0 bases from J, with 32 bases in between.